This is a list of T cell receptor beta chains from one sample in a study of T cell repertoires and HLA-DP antigens. Method: immunoSEQ multiplex PCR; TCRdb's copy keeps in-frame clones and lacks some. The sample yields about 89,000 clones, more than 75% seen once. No antigen has been identified for these receptors. Source material: CD4+ T cells from PBMCs. Every receptor here comes from a man over 45 in good health and CMV-seronegative. The CDR3 runs from the conserved cysteine through the conserved F or W. A D gene is named only where the DNA matches it firmly. Part of the rows lack a size; the others show once, few, many or a class for expanded clones.

-	TRBD1	13	TRBJ1-1	TRBV29-1	CSGNRGQNTEAFF	TGCAGCGGGAACAGGGGGCAGAACACTGAAGCTTTCTTT
-	TRBD1	16	TRBJ2-3	TRBV5-1	CASSWVTGASTDTQYF	TGCGCCAGCAGCTGGGTGACAGGGGCGAGCACAGATACGCAGTATTTT
-	-	15	TRBJ2-7	TRBV21-1	CASSKKVRGGGEQYF	TGTGCCAGCAGCAAAAAAGTAAGAGGGGGTGGCGAGCAGTACTTC
-	-	14	TRBJ1-1	TRBV10-2	CASSELDGNTEAFF	TGCGCCAGCAGTGAGTTGGATGGGAACACTGAAGCTTTCTTT
-	-	16	TRBJ2-2	TRBV7-6	CASSLGVAGATGELFF	TGTGCCAGCAGCTTAGGAGTGGCAGGGGCAACCGGGGAGCTGTTTTTT
-	TRBD2	14	TRBJ2-1	TRBV9	CASSVRTSDNEQFF	TGTGCCAGCAGCGTTAGGACTAGCGACAATGAGCAGTTCTTC
-	-	12	TRBJ2-1	TRBV10-3	CAIRKGGDEQFF	TGTGCCATCAGAAAAGGGGGAGATGAGCAGTTCTTC
-	-	14	TRBJ2-3	TRBV7-3	CASSLTGGSDTQYF	TGTGCCAGCAGCTTAACGGGGGGCTCAGATACGCAGTATTTT
-	TRBD1	14	TRBJ1-1	TRBV2	CASSALTGVTEAFF	TGTGCCAGCAGTGCACTTACAGGGGTCACTGAAGCTTTCTTT
-	-	17	TRBJ2-3	TRBV28	CASSLGASGPSTDTQYF	TGTGCCAGCAGTTTAGGGGCGAGCGGTCCTAGCACAGATACGCAGTATTTT
-	TRBD2	17	TRBJ2-1	TRBV27	CASSYRSGGGAYNEQFF	TGTGCCAGCAGTTACCGGAGCGGGGGTGGGGCTTACAATGAGCAGTTCTTC
-	-	14	TRBJ2-3	TRBV15	CATSRASPTDTQYF	TGTGCCACCAGCAGAGCCTCCCCCACAGATACGCAGTATTTT
-	TRBD2	16	TRBJ2-4	TRBV5-1	CASSLGLALAKNIQYF	TGCGCCAGCAGCCTAGGACTAGCCCTAGCCAAAAACATTCAGTACTTC
-	TRBD2	17	TRBJ2-1	TRBV5-8	CASSLRSSGGSYNEQFF	TGTGCCAGCAGCTTGAGGTCTAGCGGGGGCTCCTACAATGAGCAGTTCTTC
-	-	16	TRBJ2-5	TRBV9	CASSVEVHRSQETQYF	TGTGCCAGCAGCGTAGAGGTTCACCGGAGTCAAGAGACCCAGTACTTC
-	-	13	TRBJ2-5	TRBV2	CASSENFQETQYF	TGTGCCAGCAGTGAAAACTTCCAAGAGACCCAGTACTTC
-	TRBD1	15	TRBJ1-5	TRBV27	CASSSTGTGIKPQHF	TGTGCCAGCAGTTCAACCGGGACAGGGATTAAGCCCCAGCATTTT
-	TRBD2	19	TRBJ2-5	TRBV14	CASSQDSRRLAGLQETQYF	TGTGCCAGCAGCCAAGATAGTCGGCGGCTAGCGGGGCTCCAAGAGACCCAGTACTTC
-	TRBD2	15	TRBJ2-7	TRBV2	CASSVSGRAGYEQYF	TGTGCCAGCAGTGTTAGCGGGAGGGCCGGGTACGAGCAGTACTTC
-	-	10	TRBJ2-7	TRBV21-1	CAISPGEQYF	TGTGCCATAAGTCCGGGGGAGCAGTACTTC
-	-	15	TRBJ2-7	TRBV2	CASSDWRDITYEQYF	TGTGCCAGCAGTGATTGGCGGGACATAACCTACGAGCAGTACTTC
-	TRBD2	16	TRBJ2-3	TRBV2	CASSDGTSPSTDTQYF	TGTGCCAGCAGTGACGGGACTAGCCCTAGCACAGATACGCAGTATTTT
few	TRBD2	14	TRBJ2-5	TRBV2	CASRKLAGVETQYF	TGTGCCAGCAGAAAACTAGCGGGGGTTGAGACCCAGTACTTC
once	TRBD2	15	TRBJ2-1	TRBV19	CASSISSGSNDEQFF	TGTGCCAGTAGTATAAGTAGCGGGAGTAACGATGAGCAGTTCTTC
few	TRBD1	21	TRBJ1-1	TRBV7-2	CASSLAHWDRGRQSFRTEAFF	TGTGCCAGCAGCTTAGCGCATTGGGACAGGGGGCGCCAGTCATTTCGCACTGAAGCTTTCTTT
-	TRBD2	15	TRBJ2-7	TRBV5-1	CASSLALAESYEQYF	TGCGCCAGCAGCTTGGCACTAGCGGAGTCCTACGAGCAGTACTTC
-	TRBD2	15	TRBJ2-1	TRBV4-2	CASSQEGGLGNEQFF	TGTGCCAGCAGCCAAGAAGGGGGACTAGGCAATGAGCAGTTCTTC
-	-	13	TRBJ1-1	TRBV30	CAWSGRMNTEAFF	TGTGCCTGGAGTGGCAGAATGAACACTGAAGCTTTCTTT
-	-	13	TRBJ1-4	TRBV29-1	CSVIGQLNEKLFF	TGCAGCGTTATAGGACAGCTTAATGAAAAACTGTTTTTT
-	-	13	TRBJ2-7	TRBV11-2	CASSTRGQDSIYF	TGTGCCAGCAGCACCAGGGGCCAGGACAGCATATACTTC
-	-	14	TRBJ2-3	TRBV5-1	CASSLRQDTDTQYF	TGCGCCAGCAGCTTGAGGCAGGACACAGATACGCAGTATTTT
-	-	16	TRBJ2-3	TRBV7-6	CASSPKTGKGTDTQYF	TGTGCCAGCAGCCCGAAGACCGGAAAAGGCACAGATACGCAGTATTTT
once	TRBD1	14	TRBJ2-7	TRBV28	CASISGTGSYEQYF	TGTGCCAGCATCTCCGGGACAGGGTCCTACGAGCAGTACTTC
-	TRBD1	11	TRBJ1-2	TRBV6-5	CASTDRALYTF	TGTGCCAGCACTGACAGGGCCCTCTACACCTTC
-	-	15	TRBJ2-1	TRBV5-4	CASSLAGQSYNEQFF	TGTGCCAGCAGCTTGGCAGGGCAGTCCTACAATGAGCAGTTCTTC
few	TRBD1	13	TRBJ1-4	TRBV7-7	CASSLNRGEKLFF	TGTGCTAGCAGCTTGAACAGGGGAGAAAAACTGTTTTTT
-	TRBD2	14	TRBJ2-2	TRBV6-6	CASVGLDATGELFF	TGTGCCAGCGTAGGACTAGATGCCACTGGGGAGCTGTTTTTT
-	TRBD2	15	TRBJ2-4	TRBV6-1	CASRLGTSGGSIQYF	TGTGCCAGCCGCCTAGGGACTAGCGGGGGAAGCATTCAGTACTTC
few	TRBD1	14	TRBJ1-2	TRBV6-5	CASSYSRDSYGYTF	TGTGCCAGCAGTTACTCGAGGGACAGCTATGGCTACACCTTC
-	-	12	TRBJ1-2	TRBV7-9	CASSLAGYGYTF	TGTGCCAGCAGCTTAGCGGGGTATGGCTACACCTTC
-	TRBD1	15	TRBJ1-2	TRBV27	CASRPLGQGAPGYTF	TGTGCCAGCCGTCCCCTCGGCCAGGGGGCGCCTGGCTACACCTTC
-	-	13	TRBJ2-1	TRBV5-1	CASSLGLHNEQFF	TGCGCCAGCAGCTTGGGACTTCACAATGAGCAGTTCTTC